This T cell receptor (beta chain) was sequenced for a study of chemoradiotherapy in HPV16-positive cancers. Study summary: A couple of HPV16-positive patients' cells yielded candidate HPV-specific clones and common motifs. Study results and limitations: Only a couple of HPV16-positive patients supplied the functional HPV-specificity definition. For HPV16-positive patients, expanding HPV-responsive T cells associated with longer recurrence-free survival.

Regarding this clone: Its antigen is undetermined.

Here immunoSEQ multiplex PCR was the method, and the copy in TCRdb shows in-frame clones only, minus some. The top ten clones hold more than 20% of a sample with more than 10,000 clones, 75% to 90% of them seen once. CDR3 size: 13 residues. CDR1 is MNHNY, CDR2 SVGAGI, per germline (reference sequence). Unmatched junction bases numbered 3, after V lost 0 bases and J lost 13 bases. Sequences were derived from blood, sampled from a patient who underwent chemoradiotherapy. The V call is TRBV6-6, the J call TRBJ2-5, with 12 bases aligning to TRBD2. This receptor was taken from a human donor with HPV-associated anogenital cancer. The chain's CDR3 is CASSYSTSGGLYF. As DNA, the CDR3 is TGTGCCAGCAGTTACTCGACTAGCGGGGGTTTGTACTTC.